This TCR beta chain was observed in a study of cytomegalovirus exposure and HLA in healthy donors. General observations from the study: An apparent linkage of common viral pathogens to several of the most significant clusters emerged in a later analysis. Reports indicate that TCR beta sequences accurately predicted the HLA-A and HLA-B alleles of most subjects. TCR sequences were mostly rare, though some public TCRs occurred in many donors.

Comment on this clone: Its antigen is currently unknown.

This PCR relied on a set of 60 Vbeta primers and 13 Jbeta primers. Clones were read by immunoSEQ multiplex PCR, and TCRdb kept only the in-frame ones, dropping some. The table shows under 130,000 clones, with 75% occurring only once. The length of the CDR3 is 15 residues. V shed 3 bases and J 6 bases; nucleotides not matched to a gene: 4. Germline V gene sequence: CDR1 LGHNA, CDR2 YNFKEQ. This chain uses TRBV4-2 with TRBJ2-4; TRBD2 matches at 11 bases. The sequencing input was PBMCs. This receptor was obtained from a middle-aged man in good health and CMV-seronegative. The CDR3 DNA reads as TGTGCCAGCAGCCATGCCGGGACTAGCGGAAACATTCAGTACTTC. This translates into CASSHAGTSGNIQYF.